This record looks at one T cell receptor beta chain sequence and its context. Which antigen it targets is not known. Base quality data are lacking; no much larger clone is found one base away. CDR1 and CDR2 are read off the germline V gene as MNHEY and SVGAGI. Counted from cysteine to phenylalanine, this CDR3 has 16 amino acids. Kept here is only the CDR3 DNA, which spans 48 bases and is read in frame from base 1. V sheds 2 bases and J sheds 1 base, leaving 14 bases between their ends. The data derive from a study of identical twins (dated by TCRdb to 2015 to 2016). Notes on the research overall: The study deep-sequenced TCR alpha and beta repertoires from monozygotic twins, unrelated adults of various ages and cord blood to test whether fetal clonotypes persist. To rule out contamination, replicate twin experiments were performed at different times with different library preparation protocols.

Library prep was done by 5' RACE. Sequencing instrument: Illumina HiSeq 2000. A universal primer binding site was added through template switching, and the final cDNA carried a unique molecular identifier so that TCR cDNA molecules could be counted accurately. Specific primers in the conserved constant-segment region were used to synthesize first-strand cDNA for the TCR alpha and beta chains. Each cDNA library was double barcoded, with a SMART-Mk sample barcode plus Illumina barcodes, to control for contamination. Two successive PCR steps introduced TruSeq adapter sequences along with Illumina sample barcodes. Sequencing of the TCR alpha and beta cDNA libraries was done on the Illumina HiSeq platform using custom primers. As for the original processing: Raw reads were processed with MiGEC to extract unique molecular identifiers, and MiXCR was used to determine CDR3 positions. Recombination models were inferred per individual with the repgenHMM and IGoR tools using an EM algorithm. Shared clonotypes were analyzed with the tcR package in R, and sharing was normalized by the product of cloneset sizes. To study raw recombination free of thymic and clonal selection effects, out-of-frame nonproductive sequences were analyzed. Using fastp at Q25 and MiXCR, TCRdb reprocessed the public reads and kept productive beta chains. Rows merge per CDR3 protein into single entries with the most common DNA and genes. These V and J calls derive from TCRdb rather than the authors' analysis. The sample includes under 1 million distinct CDR3 sequences, with around an eighth observed a single time. Jointly, the top ten make up around 1.5% of the sample.

Every donor in the study was a healthy Caucasian. The twin cohort consisted of three pairs of female monozygotic twins, all aged about 18 to 30 years. Peripheral blood mononuclear cells were used as the source from which RNA for TCR libraries was isolated. Overall study results and their limits: Zero-insertion analyses could be partly confounded by invariant T cells such as MAIT and iNKT, though diverse VJ usage argued against such confounding for most clonotypes. A weaker excess of twin sharing was found in beta out-of-frame sequences because the signal-to-noise ratio was lowered by fewer shared sequences. Abundant cord blood beta clonotypes had fewer insertions, young adult naive repertoires showed a similar but weaker trend, and memory repertoires showed no such trend. In monozygotic twins, out-of-frame TCR alpha sharing was systematically underestimated by recombination models, although the models agreed with sharing between unrelated individuals. Out-of-frame TCR alpha sequences shared between twins showed an excess of low generation-probability sequences compared with coincidental sharing between unrelated individuals. Because the same donors could not be followed over many years, the conclusions relied on cross-sectional statistical analysis.

This same sample was also part of a study on yellow fever vaccine responses in identical twins. The second source states: According to the authors, in identical twins the way T cells responded to vaccination appeared partly convergent and partly personalized. The study precisely tracked vaccine-responding T cell clones in identical twins.

The chain was built from TRBV6-5 and TRBJ2-5; TRBD1 is possibly the D segment (5 matching bases). The material sequenced was PBMCs. The clonotype originates from a woman under 30 in good health. This receptor has the CDR3 CASSYMAGLFQETQYF. The nucleotide sequence reads TGTGCCAGCAGTTACATGGCAGGGTTGTTCCAAGAGACCCAGTACTTC.